This entry features one T cell receptor (beta chain) sequence. This clone is deemed large (0.1 to 1%). It lacks a known antigen. No quality values exist for individual bases; no much larger clone is one base distant. Whole blood was collected in K2EDTA tubes by collaborating institutions according to the institutions' own protocols. For TCRbeta analysis, collaborators shipped samples in one of three forms: frozen whole blood, isolated PBMCs, or DNA extracted from either of those sample types. TCRbeta CDR3 regions were amplified from genomic DNA by means of the immunoSEQ Assay, a bias-controlled multiplex PCR. For the original study's pipeline: Within the assay, amplification of reference gene primers was used to estimate how many nucleated cells each sample contained. To quantify the absolute abundance of each unique TCRbeta CDR3 rearrangement, sequence reads were collapsed and filtered. For each sample, productive Simpson clonality was calculated by taking the square root of Simpson's diversity index across productive rearrangements. TCRdb took over this immuneACCESS table, retaining in-frame rearrangements with V and J assigned. Such tables are incomplete; in checked studies, under half of the missing clones stem from an unresolved V gene, and the remainder is unexplained. D and trimming were read from the DNA, whereas the V and J calls and clone size are those reported in that table. This sample comprises 35,000 to 50,000 clones, just over 85% of them detected only once. The leading ten clones occupy 8% to 9% of the sample.

The sample comes from a study of blood T cell repertoires in COVID-19 (dated by TCRdb to 2019 to 2021). Broadly, across the study: The collaborator samples originated in the United States, Italy and Spain and spanned the acute and convalescent phases of COVID-19. Sample metadata almost always included a de-identified subject ID, COVID-19 status, age in years and sex. HLA class I and class II types, where available, came from metadata supplied by the sample provider rather than from assay-based typing. The samples were drawn from the first 160 participants of the ongoing ImmuneRACE study and from some 1,300 subjects provided by 6 global collaborators. The dataset comprised deeply sampled blood TCRbeta repertoires from subjects exposed to, actively infected with, or recovered from COVID-19. The material from the prospective study consisted of cDNA or gDNA derived from T cells, B-cell-depleted T cells, or PBMCs. The repertoires were released in a freely available public database meant as a resource for research on the immune response to SARS-CoV-2.

Trimming costs V 2 bases and J 3 bases, and their ends lie 15 bases apart. Based on the germline V gene, the CDR1 and CDR2 sequences are LGHNA and YSLEER. From cysteine to phenylalanine, the CDR3 is 16 amino acids long. Of the read, only the CDR3 DNA is kept; its 48 bases are in frame from base 1. Results the study describes overall, beyond this receptor: The quantity of clinical and demographic metadata differed by source and by participant and was supplied without curation.

The chain links TRBV4-3 with TRBJ2-3, with TRBD2 as a weak D call on 6 bases. The sequenced sample consisted of peripheral blood. The TCR comes from a man in his 60s with active COVID-19. The CDR3 reads as follows: CASSQTTGTPTDTQYF. Read as DNA, the sequence is TGCGCCAGCAGCCAAACAACCGGGACTCCAACAGATACGCAGTATTTT.